A selection of T cell receptor beta chains follows, all from one sample in a study of blood T cell repertoires in COVID-19. TCRdb's table, derived via immunoSEQ multiplex PCR, lists solely in-frame clones and lacks some. Altogether 140,000 or so clones are present, roughly nine tenths being singletons, with the ten largest covering more than 2.5%. The sequenced sample consisted of peripheral blood. Source of these receptors: a human donor with COVID-19, enrolled during active disease. The donor label of this sample is uncertain. CDR3s include the opening cysteine and the closing phenylalanine or tryptophan. A D gene is named only where the DNA matches it firmly. The size field is filled for only some rows; it gives once, few, many or a size class.

cdr3_nt cdr3_aa d_call j_call v_call clone_size cdr3_length
TGTGCCAGCAGTGAAGCGCTTAAGAGTTATTGGAGCGCGTTCTCCTACGAGCAGTACTTC CASSEALKSYWSAFSYEQYF . TRBJ2-7 TRBV6-1 . 20
TGTGCCAGCAGTTACTCGAGCGATGGACAAGAAGCTTTCTTT CASSYSSDGQEAFF . TRBJ1-1 TRBV6-5 . 14
TGTGCCAGCAGTCTTACTAGCGGGGCGGACACCGGGGAGCTGTTTTTT CASSLTSGADTGELFF TRBD2 TRBJ2-2 TRBV2 few 16
TGTGCCAGCAGCTCTCGACAGGGTATTGTCGAGACCCAGTACTTC CASSSRQGIVETQYF TRBD1 TRBJ2-5 TRBV11-3 . 15
TGTGCCAGCAGCCCCAGGGTAGTCACTGAAGCTTTCTTT CASSPRVVTEAFF . TRBJ1-1 TRBV5-5 . 13
TGTGCCACCAGTGCAGGGCAGCAAGAGACCCAGTACTTC CATSAGQQETQYF . TRBJ2-5 TRBV24-1 . 13
TGTGCCAGCAGCCCACCCCTACTGTCCTATGGCTACACCTTC CASSPPLLSYGYTF . TRBJ1-2 TRBV7-9 . 14
TGTGCCAGCAGCCCCCGCCACGGGACAGGGGACTACGAGCAGTACTTC CASSPRHGTGDYEQYF TRBD1 TRBJ2-7 TRBV7-6 . 16
TGTGCCAGCAGCTTAGCGGGGGAGCGGGGGAGTGAGCAGTTCTTC CASSLAGERGSEQFF TRBD2 TRBJ2-1 TRBV7-6 . 15
TGTGCCAGTAGCAACGACAGGGGGGGAAATCAGCCCCAGCATTTT CASSNDRGGNQPQHF TRBD1 TRBJ1-5 TRBV19 once 15
TGCGCCAGCAGCTCAGGGGAACCCCCGGGGGAGCAGTTCTTC CASSSGEPPGEQFF . TRBJ2-1 TRBV5-1 . 14
TGTGCCAGCACGAGGCAGGGGGGCTTCCCCCAGCATTTT CASTRQGGFPQHF . TRBJ1-5 TRBV21-1 . 13
TGTGCCAGCAGTTTACCTGGGACAGGGAGCTCCTACGAGCAGTACTTC CASSLPGTGSSYEQYF TRBD1 TRBJ2-7 TRBV28 . 16
TGTGCCAGCAGCCACTTTGGGACAGGGAGTAATGAAAAACTGTTTTTT CASSHFGTGSNEKLFF TRBD1 TRBJ1-4 TRBV3-1/TRBV3-2 . 16
TGTGCCAGCAGGCTACTAGCGGGAGGGTTTGGAGAGCAGTTCTTC CASRLLAGGFGEQFF TRBD2 TRBJ2-1 TRBV7-9 . 15
TGTGCCATCAGTGCCCAGACAGGGAGCTCCTACAATGAGCAGTTCTTC CAISAQTGSSYNEQFF TRBD1 TRBJ2-1 TRBV10-3 . 16
TGCAGCGTTGAGGGACAGGGGGCCGAGACCCAGTACTTC CSVEGQGAETQYF TRBD1 TRBJ2-5 TRBV29-1 . 13
TGCGCCAGCAGTGACCCACAGGGAACTAGTAAAGCTTTCTTT CASSDPQGTSKAFF . TRBJ1-1 TRBV10-2 . 14
TGTGCCAGTAGTCCCACCTCCGGGACAGGGGATTCCTACGAGCAGTACTTC CASSPTSGTGDSYEQYF TRBD1 TRBJ2-7 TRBV19 . 17
TGTGCCAGCAGGCTCCCCGGGAGACTAGATTCACCCCTCCACTTT CASRLPGRLDSPLHF . TRBJ1-6 TRBV27 . 15
TGTGCCAGCAGCTTAGCGGCAGGGAGGGGGGAGCTGTTTTTT CASSLAAGRGELFF . TRBJ2-2 TRBV11-3 . 14
TGCGCCAGCACCCCTCAGGGCTCTAACTATGGCTACACCTTC CASTPQGSNYGYTF . TRBJ1-2 TRBV4-1 . 14
TGTGCCAGCAGCTTAGGGGCGGGAGGACGACTACTCACAGATACGCAGTATTTT CASSLGAGGRLLTDTQYF TRBD2 TRBJ2-3 TRBV7-9 . 18
TGCGCCAGCAGCTTGTCGGCCAGGGGGATCTATGGCTACACCTTC CASSLSARGIYGYTF TRBD1 TRBJ1-2 TRBV5-1 . 15
TGCGCCAGCAGCTTGACGGGGACTTCTCAAGAGACCCAGTACTTC CASSLTGTSQETQYF . TRBJ2-5 TRBV5-1 . 15
TGTGCCAGTAGTATAGGACTGAACCAGTACAATGAGCAGTTCTTC CASSIGLNQYNEQFF . TRBJ2-1 TRBV19 . 15
TGTGCCAGCAGCCCACAGAGCACGCTAAGTTACACCTTC CASSPQSTLSYTF . TRBJ1-2 TRBV11-2 . 13
TGTGCCAGCAGCTCTTCAGGGGGCTACGAGCAGTACTTC CASSSSGGYEQYF TRBD1 TRBJ2-7 TRBV7-9 few 13
TGTGCCATCAACCCGGGACAGGGCGAAGGGCAGTTCTTC CAINPGQGEGQFF TRBD1 TRBJ2-1 TRBV10-3 . 13
TGTGCCAGCAGCCAAGATAGGGGTACGCAGTATTTT CASSQDRGTQYF . TRBJ2-3 TRBV3-1/TRBV3-2 once 12
TGTGCCAGCAGTGATGATCCTAGCGGGGGGCCTTACAATGAGCAGTTCTTC CASSDDPSGGPYNEQFF TRBD2 TRBJ2-1 TRBV6-4 . 17
TGTGCCAGCAGTGGCGGCAGACTGAACACTGAAGCTTTCTTT CASSGGRLNTEAFF . TRBJ1-1 TRBV2 . 14
TGTGCCAGCAGCTCCCTAAGGTGGAGAGTCCCCAATGAGCAGTTCTTC CASSSLRWRVPNEQFF . TRBJ2-1 TRBV11-3 . 16
TGTGCCAGCAGTGCCTCCGGGACAGCACCCACAGATACGCAGTATTTT CASSASGTAPTDTQYF TRBD1 TRBJ2-3 TRBV25-1 . 16
TGCACCAGCAGCCAAGGGGGGACTAGGGAAACCGGGGAGCTGTTTTTT CTSSQGGTRETGELFF . TRBJ2-2 TRBV1 . 16
TGTGCCAGCTCACCGACAGGGTTGGAGACCCAGTACTTC CASSPTGLETQYF TRBD1 TRBJ2-5 TRBV18 . 13
TGTGCCAGTAGTCCTAGGGACAGCCAAGCTTTCTTT CASSPRDSQAFF TRBD1 TRBJ1-1 TRBV19 . 12
TGTGCCACCAAGCGGGGGGAGGGGACCGGGGAGCTGTTTTTT CATKRGEGTGELFF TRBD2 TRBJ2-2 TRBV2 . 14
TGTGCCAGCAGCCAGTCAGGGGGTGACTATGGCTACACCTTC CASSQSGGDYGYTF TRBD1 TRBJ1-2 TRBV3-1/TRBV3-2 . 14
TGTGCCAGCAGCTTAGCCTCCGACAGGGCCAAAAACATTCAGTACTTC CASSLASDRAKNIQYF . TRBJ2-4 TRBV7-2 . 16
TGCGCCAGCAGCCAAGTCTTGACAGGGGGCTCCGACGAGCAGTACTTC CASSQVLTGGSDEQYF TRBD1 TRBJ2-7 TRBV4-1 . 16
TGTGCAAGTCGCTTCCTTCGGACATATTATAATTCACCCCTCCACTTT CASRFLRTYYNSPLHF . TRBJ1-6 TRBV12-2 . 16
TGCGCCAGCAGCTCGCTTTCAGATGAAAAACTGTTTTTT CASSSLSDEKLFF . TRBJ1-4 TRBV5-1 . 13
TGCGCCAGCAGCGAGGGGGGGACGGATACGCAGTATTTT CASSEGGTDTQYF . TRBJ2-3 TRBV5-1 . 13
TGTGCCAGCAGCTCCGCAGGGAACTACGAGCAGTACTTC CASSSAGNYEQYF . TRBJ2-7 TRBV7-2 few 13
TGTGCCAGCAGCCCCCTCGATGGCGGGGGGAACTCTGGGGCCAACGTCCTGACTTTC CASSPLDGGGNSGANVLTF TRBD2 TRBJ2-6 TRBV5-5 . 19
TGCGCCAGCAGCTTGGGGGGACTAGCGGGAACGGATGAGCAGTTCTTC CASSLGGLAGTDEQFF TRBD2 TRBJ2-1 TRBV5-1 . 16
TGTGCCATCAGTGAGTCGATAAGCGGGGGGGCAGATACGCAGTATTTT CAISESISGGADTQYF TRBD2 TRBJ2-3 TRBV10-3 few 16